The 9 T cell receptor beta chains presented below share a single source sample, sequenced in a study of T cell responses to AZD1222 COVID-19 vaccine. The data were produced by immunoSEQ multiplex PCR, yet TCRdb's version contains in-frame clones alone and is incomplete. The data hold about 130,000 clones, with approximately 91% observed a single time. The source material was peripheral blood, sampled on day 0 of AZD1222 vaccination. These receptors all come from an adult in good health.

This chain links TRBV18 with TRBJ2-3, with D possibly matching TRBD2 (6 bases). CDR3 length: 12 residues. Per the germline V gene, CDR1 is KGHSH and CDR2 is LQKENI. The CDR3 loop is CGTGRDTDTQYF. In DNA form, the CDR3 reads TGTGGAACCGGGAGAGACACAGATACGCAGTATTTT.

The rearrangement uses TRBV3-1 (or the pseudogene TRBV3-2) and TRBJ2-7; D remains unclear. The CDR3 extends over 11 amino acids. Germline lookup yields CDR1 LGHDT and CDR2 YNNKEL (reference sequence). Deletions cut 6 bases from V and 5 bases from J, with 8 bases between. CDR3 in DNA: TGTGCCAGCAGAGACATGGACGAGCAGTACTTC. Protein: CASRDMDEQYF.

The gene calls are TRBV18 and TRBJ1-1; perhaps TRBD1 as D (5 bases). V lost 7 bases to trimming and J lost 5 bases, with 14 bases between them. The CDR3 runs 13 residues. Germline CDR1 KGHSH, CDR2 LQKENI. The CDR3 coding sequence is TGTGCCAGCTTCACAGGCAGAGAGACTGAAGCTTTCTTT. It specifies CASFTGRETEAFF.

V is TRBV4-3 and J is TRBJ2-2; 10 bases match TRBD2. The CDR3 runs to 18 residues. The germline gives CDR1 LGHNA, CDR2 YSLEER. V was clipped by 3 bases and J by 4 bases; unmatched bases: 11. The CDR3 nucleotides are TGCGCCAGCAGCCAGGGTTACGCTAGCGGGGGCCTCACCGGGGAGCTGTTTTTT. Amino acid sequence: CASSQGYASGGLTGELFF.

The genes are TRBV29-1 and TRBJ1-1; 7 nucleotides agree with TRBD1. The CDR3 consists of 12 residues. Trimming took 8 bases from V and 4 from J; bases not matched to a gene: 7. CDR1 is SQVTM and CDR2 is ANQGSEA in the germline V gene. This CDR3 reads CSSRQGSTEAFF. CDR3 in DNA: TGCAGCTCACGACAGGGTTCCACTGAAGCTTTCTTT.

The J gene is TRBJ1-5, the V gene TRBV2, with 7 bases matching TRBD1. The length of the CDR3 is 14 residues. J lost 6 bases, V lost 5 bases, and 7 bases had no gene match. Per germline, CDR1 SNHLY and CDR2 FYNNEI. The CDR3 is CASSRRGLGQPQHF. CDR3 nucleotides: TGTGCCAGCAGTCGTAGGGGGCTAGGTCAGCCCCAGCATTTT.

There are a few counts of this clone. The chain has TRBV10-3 and TRBJ1-5; 8 nucleotides line up with TRBD1. V was clipped by 0 bases and J by 5 bases; unmatched bases: 3. The CDR3 runs 15 residues. CDR1 is ENHRY and CDR2 is SYGVKD in the germline V gene. As DNA, the CDR3 is TGTGCCATCAGTGAGTCGGTGGACAGGGATCAGCCCCAGCATTTT. Translation gives CAISESVDRDQPQHF.

The genes are TRBV6-5 and TRBJ1-3; D gene ambiguous. Germline V lookup: CDR1 MNHEY, CDR2 SVGAGI. The V end was cut by 5 bases, the J end by 1 base, with 9 bases between. The CDR3 loop spans 14 amino acids. CDR3 nucleotides: TGTGCCAGCAGTATGTTGGGGTCTGGAAACACCATATATTTT. Translated, it gives CASSMLGSGNTIYF.

The genes are TRBV2 and TRBJ2-1; D is undetermined. This CDR3 has 14 residues. The V end lost 3 bases, the J end lost 7 bases, and 13 bases lay between the germline ends. The germline gives CDR1 SNHLY, CDR2 FYNNEI. The CDR3 DNA is TGTGCCAGCAGTGACGGGTTTTATCGGAATGAGCAGTTCTTC. The encoded protein is CASSDGFYRNEQFF.